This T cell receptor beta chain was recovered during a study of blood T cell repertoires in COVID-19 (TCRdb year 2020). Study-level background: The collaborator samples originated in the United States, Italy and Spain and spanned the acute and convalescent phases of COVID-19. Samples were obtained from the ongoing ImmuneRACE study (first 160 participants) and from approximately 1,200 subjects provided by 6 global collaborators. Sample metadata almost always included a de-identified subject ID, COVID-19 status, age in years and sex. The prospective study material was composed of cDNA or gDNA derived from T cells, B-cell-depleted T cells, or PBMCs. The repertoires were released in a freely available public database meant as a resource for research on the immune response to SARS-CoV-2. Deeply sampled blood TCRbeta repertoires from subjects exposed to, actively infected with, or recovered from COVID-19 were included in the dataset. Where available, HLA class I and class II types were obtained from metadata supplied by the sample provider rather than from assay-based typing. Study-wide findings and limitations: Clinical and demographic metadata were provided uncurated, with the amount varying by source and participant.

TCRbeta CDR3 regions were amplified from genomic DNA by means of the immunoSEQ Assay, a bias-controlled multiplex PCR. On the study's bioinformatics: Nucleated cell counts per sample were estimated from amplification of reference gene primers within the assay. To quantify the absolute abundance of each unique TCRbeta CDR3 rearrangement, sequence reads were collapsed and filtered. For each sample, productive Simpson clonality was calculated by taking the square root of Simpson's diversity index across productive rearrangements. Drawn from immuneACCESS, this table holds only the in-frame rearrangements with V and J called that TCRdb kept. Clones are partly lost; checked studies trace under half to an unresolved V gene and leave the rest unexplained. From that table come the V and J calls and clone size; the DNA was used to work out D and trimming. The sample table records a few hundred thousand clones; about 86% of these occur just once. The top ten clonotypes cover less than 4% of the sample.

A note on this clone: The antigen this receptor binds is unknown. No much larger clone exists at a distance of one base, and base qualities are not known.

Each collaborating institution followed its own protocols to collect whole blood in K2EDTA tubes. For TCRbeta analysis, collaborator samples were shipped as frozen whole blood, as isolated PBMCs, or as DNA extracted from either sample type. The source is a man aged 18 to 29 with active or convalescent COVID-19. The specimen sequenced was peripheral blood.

The CDR3 is CAWAGVNTGELFF. The DNA is TGTGCCTGGGCGGGAGTTAACACCGGGGAGCTGTTTTTT. Recombination connected TRBV30 to TRBJ2-2; 7 of the junction bases match TRBD2. Here V drops 5 bases and J drops 2 bases, and the junction holds 2 bases not matched to any gene. The germline V gene (reference sequence) supplies CDR1 GTSNPN and CDR2 SVGIG. The CDR3 runs 13 residues from the cysteine to the phenylalanine. Left in the record is the CDR3 DNA by itself, 39 bases read in frame from the first base.